Presented here are 26 T cell receptor beta chains from one specimen sequenced in a study of graft-versus-host responses after intestinal transplantation. Using immunoSEQ multiplex PCR, the repertoire was profiled, and TCRdb retains in-frame clones only, with some absent. The sample has about 110,000 clones, roughly 87% seen once; the top ten hold less than 0.8%. No antigens are known for them. Specimen: unstimulated CD4+ T cells sorted from spleen or lymph node cells, collected before transplant. The source is a human donor who was the organ donor for an intestinal transplant.

This chain links TRBV2 with TRBJ2-2; TRBD1 is a possible D gene (5 bases). V lost 4 bases to trimming and J lost 3 bases, with 12 bases between them. Germline assignment: CDR1 SNHLY and CDR2 FYNNEI. This CDR3 has 15 residues. The CDR3 region has the DNA TGTGCCAGCAGTGTATCGCAGGGATACACCGGGGAGCTGTTTTTT. Its translation is CASSVSQGYTGELFF. Together with reference TRBV2 and TRBJ2-2, the CDR3 gives the full variable domain: EPEVTQTPSHQVTQMGQEVILRCVPISNHLYFYWYRQILGQKVEFLVSFYNNEISEKSEIFDDQFSVERPDGSNFTLKIRSTKLEDSAMYFCASSVSQGYTGELFFGEGSRLTVL.

The chain combines TRBV7-2 with TRBJ1-3, with a possible D match to TRBD1 (5 bases). Germline CDR1 and CDR2: SGHTA and FQGNSA. This CDR3 has 16 residues. The germline V and J ends were trimmed by 5 bases and 0 bases, with 14 bases remaining between them. In DNA, the CDR3 is TGTGCCAGCAGCCCGAGGGACGCATTCTCTGGAAACACCATATATTTT. Amino acid sequence: CASSPRDAFSGNTIYF.

V is TRBV5-4 and J is TRBJ2-1; 12 bases are shared with TRBD2. The CDR3 totals 15 residues. Per germline, CDR1 SGHNT and CDR2 YYREEE (reference sequence). The V segment lost 5 bases and the J segment 4 bases; nucleotides outside the gene matches: 4. The CDR3 DNA sequence: TGTGCCAGCAGTCCTAGCGGGGGGGCTTACAATGAGCAGTTCTTC. Amino acids: CASSPSGGAYNEQFF. The full variable domain, in which reference TRBV5-4 and TRBJ2-1 provide the parts outside the CDR3, is ETGVTQSPTHLIKTRGQQVTLRCSSQSGHNTVSWYQQALGQGPQFIFQYYREEENGRGNFPPRFSGLQFPNYSSELNVNALELDDSALYLCASSPSGGAYNEQFFGPGTRLTVL.

The genes are TRBV7-3 and TRBJ1-1; 8 nucleotides agree with TRBD1. Germline lookup yields CDR1 SGHTA and CDR2 FQGTGA. V lost 4 bases and J lost 3; bases outside the gene matches: 19. The CDR3 spans 19 residues. The CDR3: CASSWIPSGGAEGDTEAFF. CDR3 coding DNA: TGTGCCAGCAGCTGGATCCCCTCAGGGGGCGCAGAGGGAGACACTGAAGCTTTCTTT.

This clone was observed a handful of times. The chain employs TRBV5-5 and TRBJ1-5, with TRBD1 as a possible D gene (6 bases). The CDR3 is made up of 15 amino acids. V lost 5 bases, J lost 4 bases, and 16 bases lay in between. The germline V gene encodes CDR1 SGHKS and CDR2 YYEKEE (reference sequence). The DNA for the CDR3 is TGTGCCAGCAGATTTCGGCTAGGGGGGAATCAGCCCCAGCATTTT. Translated, it gives CASRFRLGGNQPQHF.

This clone was seen once. This rearrangement joins TRBV11-2 to TRBJ2-7; D gene uncertain. V was cut by 3 bases and J by 3 bases, with 6 bases left in between. Per the germline V gene, CDR1 is SGHAT and CDR2 is FQNNGV. The CDR3 is 12 residues long. DNA for the CDR3: TGTGCCAGCAGCTTCCAACGCTACGAGCAGTACTTC. This sequence encodes CASSFQRYEQYF.

The rearrangement uses TRBV29-1 and TRBJ2-2; D gene ambiguous. Looked up from germline, CDR1 is SQVTM and CDR2 is ANQGSEA. The V and J ends lost 7 bases and 0 bases respectively, with 15 bases between them. The CDR3 sequence is 15 residues long. This chain's CDR3 is CSARSLETNTGELFF. CDR3 DNA sequence: TGCAGCGCCCGGTCCCTAGAGACGAACACCGGGGAGCTGTTTTTT.

This rearrangement joins TRBV29-1 to TRBJ2-3; D ambiguous. V shed 2 bases and J shed 8 bases, with 20 bases lying between them. This CDR3 has 15 amino acids. Germline V lookup: CDR1 SQVTM, CDR2 ANQGSEA. The CDR3 spells CSVETQSLLSATQYF. The CDR3 nucleotides are TGCAGCGTTGAAACCCAGTCATTATTATCGGCTACGCAGTATTTT.

The chain carries TRBV11-1 and TRBJ1-4; 7 bases match TRBD1. The CDR3 consists of 18 residues. Germline-derived CDR1 and CDR2 are SGHAT and FQDESV (reference sequence). J gave up 0 bases and V 8 bases, and 15 bases lay outside the gene matches. The CDR3, as DNA: TGTGCCAGCGGAGGACCGACAGGGCAGAAAGCAACTAATGAAAAACTGTTTTTT. Protein: CASGGPTGQKATNEKLFF.

As regards this clone: In the same sample, other DNA sequences code for this CDR3. The V call is TRBV9, the J call TRBJ1-1, with TRBD1 as a possible D gene (6 bases). V lost 2 bases and J lost 6, with 17 bases in between. The CDR3 totals 15 residues. Germline V lookup: CDR1 SGDLS, CDR2 YYNGEE. The CDR3 DNA is TGTGCCAGCAGCGTGAGGGAGGGGGGGTCGTCTGAAGCTTTCTTT. Translating it yields CASSVREGGSSEAFF. Looking up the rest from reference TRBV9 and TRBJ1-1 gives the full variable domain: DSGVTQTPKHLITATGQRVTLRCSPRSGDLSVYWYQQSLDQGLQFLIQYYNGEERAKGNILERFSAQQFPDLHSELNLSSLELGDSALYFCASSVREGGSSEAFFGQGTRLTVV.

CDR3 loop: CASSERDGRVDEQYF. The DNA for the CDR3 is TGTGCCAGCAGTGAAAGGGACGGGAGGGTTGACGAGCAGTACTTC. V gene TRBV6-1 combines with J gene TRBJ2-7; 8 bases map to TRBD2. J gave up 5 bases and V 2 bases, and 8 bases lay outside the gene matches. Germline V lookup: CDR1 MNHNS, CDR2 SASEGT. This CDR3 has 15 residues.

V is TRBV6-5 and J is TRBJ1-5, with TRBD1 matching over 9 bases. Germline V gene sequence: CDR1 MNHEY, CDR2 SVGAGI. After removal of 6 bases from V and 4 bases from J, the junction contained 7 bases not matched to a gene. The CDR3 length is 15 residues. The CDR3 is CASRALTGGNQPQHF. CDR3 DNA: TGTGCCAGCAGGGCCCTGACAGGGGGGAATCAGCCCCAGCATTTT.

This chain connects TRBV9 to TRBJ2-2, with 12 bases identical to TRBD1. The V segment lost 3 bases and the J segment 3 bases; nucleotides outside the gene matches: 6. This CDR3 is 17 amino acids long. Looked up from germline, CDR1 is SGDLS and CDR2 is YYNGEE. CDR3 amino acids: CASSGGGQGAHTGELFF. For the CDR3, the DNA is TGTGCCAGCAGCGGAGGGGGACAGGGGGCGCACACCGGGGAGCTGTTTTTT.

The rearrangement joins TRBV19 to TRBJ1-2, with D maybe TRBD1 (6 bases). Trimming stripped 7 bases from V and 4 bases from J, with 10 bases between. Looked up from germline, CDR1 is LNHDA and CDR2 is SQIVND (reference sequence). The CDR3 spans 12 residues. The CDR3 DNA reads TGTGCCAGTAATACAGGGTCCTATGGCTACACCTTC. It codes for CASNTGSYGYTF.

The gene calls are TRBV5-5 and TRBJ1-4, with D unclear. Germline V lookup: CDR1 SGHKS, CDR2 YYEKEE (reference sequence). The CDR3 is 14 residues long. With 3 bases removed from V and 5 bases from J, the gap between germline ends came to 11 bases. DNA for the CDR3: TGTGCCAGCAGCTGGGCCTTGGGGAATGAAAAACTGTTTTTT. It yields the protein CASSWALGNEKLFF.

This chain connects TRBV5-6 to TRBJ2-7, with 9 nucleotides matching TRBD1. The CDR3 extends over 15 amino acids. CDR1 SGHDT and CDR2 YYEEEE come from the germline V gene. V shed 5 bases, J shed 2 bases, and the junction held 8 bases outside the gene matches. The CDR3 here is CASSYTGGAAYEQYF. CDR3 DNA: TGTGCCAGCAGTTACACAGGGGGCGCAGCCTACGAGCAGTACTTC.

This clone showed up just a few times. The chain carries TRBV5-6 and TRBJ1-6, with D possibly being TRBD1 (5 bases). This CDR3 contains 15 residues. CDR1 is SGHDT and CDR2 is YYEEEE in the germline V gene. Deletions cut 0 bases from V and 3 bases from J, with 7 bases between. In DNA form, the CDR3 reads TGTGCCAGCAGCTTGGACGGGGGCTATAATTCACCCCTCCACTTT. This translates into CASSLDGGYNSPLHF. The whole variable domain, filled in from reference TRBV5-6 and TRBJ1-6, reads DAGVTQSPTHLIKTRGQQVTLRCSPKSGHDTVSWYQQALGQGPQFIFQYYEEEERQRGNFPDRFSGHQFPNYSSELNVNALLLGDSALYLCASSLDGGYNSPLHFGNGTRLTVT.

There are a few counts of this clone. V and J are TRBV7-6 and TRBJ2-5; D possibly corresponds to TRBD1 (6 bases). This CDR3 spans 15 amino acids. The germline V gene has CDR1 SGHVS and CDR2 FNYEAQ. V lost 0 bases to trimming and J lost 1 base, with 9 bases between them. CDR3 nucleotides: TGTGCCAGCAGCTTAGCGGGGGCCGGCCAAGAGACCCAGTACTTC. Translating gives CASSLAGAGQETQYF.

The chain uses TRBV2 and TRBJ1-1, with D possibly being TRBD1 (5 bases). The CDR3 runs to 13 residues. Germline lookup yields CDR1 SNHLY and CDR2 FYNNEI. V was cut by 7 bases and J by 1 base, with 10 bases left in between. CDR3 sequence (DNA): TGTGCCAGCACGAATACAGGGAACACTGAAGCTTTCTTT. Translated: CASTNTGNTEAFF.

The rearrangement links TRBV7-9 to TRBJ1-3, with unresolved D. Trimming stripped 7 bases from V and 0 bases from J, with 7 bases between. The CDR3 loop spans 13 amino acids. Germline V gene sequence: CDR1 SEHNR, CDR2 FQNEAQ (reference sequence). CDR3 sequence (DNA): TGTGCCAGCATTGAGGGCTCTGGAAACACCATATATTTT. This codes for CASIEGSGNTIYF.

As concerns this clone: Other DNA sequences in the sample encode the same CDR3. This sequence joins TRBV6-5 and TRBJ1-1; 8 bases match TRBD1. This CDR3 comprises 13 residues. V gave up 5 bases and J gave up 5 bases; unmatched junction bases: 4. Germline CDR1 MNHEY, CDR2 SVGAGI. The CDR3, as DNA: TGTGCCAGCAGTAAACAGGGGGTTACTGAAGCTTTCTTT. Protein product: CASSKQGVTEAFF.

V gene TRBV7-2 combines with J gene TRBJ2-5; D is uncertain. V lost 3 bases and J lost 5, with 10 bases in between. Germline CDR1 is SGHTA and CDR2 is FQGNSA. The length of the CDR3 is 13 residues. CDR3 in amino acids: CASSLTTRETQYF. The CDR3 DNA follows: TGTGCCAGCAGCTTGACCACACGGGAGACCCAGTACTTC.

The chain has TRBV19 and TRBJ1-1; tentatively, D is TRBD1 (6 bases). V lost 6 bases and J 1 base, leaving 12 bases between the germline ends. The CDR3 covers 14 residues. The germline CDR1 and CDR2 sequences are LNHDA and SQIVND (reference sequence). The CDR3 sequence is CASRLQGRNTEAFF. As DNA, the CDR3 is TGTGCCAGTAGACTACAGGGAAGGAACACTGAAGCTTTCTTT. Supplemented by reference TRBV19 and TRBJ1-1, the full variable domain reads DGGITQSPKYLFRKEGQNVTLSCEQNLNHDAMYWYRQDPGQGLRLIYYSQIVNDFQKGDIAEGYSVSREKKESFPLTVTSAQKNPTAFYLCASRLQGRNTEAFFGQGTRLTVV.

The chain uses TRBV2 and TRBJ2-7; D not certain. The CDR3 is 14 amino acids. Trimming removed 7 bases at V and 2 bases at J, with 15 bases between. Germline V gives CDR1 SNHLY, CDR2 FYNNEI. The DNA of the CDR3 is TGTGCCAGCATTGGCCTACGAGCGACCTACGAGCAGTACTTC. Its translation: CASIGLRATYEQYF.

Notes on this clone: The sample has other DNA sequences that encode this CDR3 too. This chain uses TRBV6-5 with TRBJ1-2; 12 positions agree with TRBD1. V shed 6 bases and J 5 bases; nucleotides not matched to a gene: 4. This CDR3 is built from 14 residues. Germline V gene sequence: CDR1 MNHEY, CDR2 SVGAGI. DNA of the CDR3: TGTGCCAGCAGGGGGACAGGGGGCCTGTATGGCTACACCTTC. It is translated as CASRGTGGLYGYTF.

This clone has only a few counts. CDR3 coding DNA: TGCGCCAGCAGCTTAGAGGGACAGGGGGATGGCTACACCTTC. Translation: CASSLEGQGDGYTF. The V gene is TRBV5-1, the J gene TRBJ1-2, with TRBD1 matching 11 bases. V gave up 2 bases and J gave up 6 bases; unmatched junction bases: 3. This CDR3 is 14 amino acids long. The germline gives CDR1 SGHRS, CDR2 YFSETQ.